A selection of T cell receptor beta chains follows, all from one sample in a study of blood T cell repertoires in COVID-19. Assay: immunoSEQ multiplex PCR; the TCRdb copy retains only in-frame clones and omits some. This table has 150,000 or so clones, 85% to 90% appearing once. The sequenced sample was peripheral blood. These receptors were obtained from a man between 18 and 35 years old with COVID-19, enrolled during active disease. The CDR3 runs from the conserved cysteine through the conserved F or W. The D gene is left open where the match is weak. Not all rows give a size; the values are once, few, many and, for expanded clones, a class.

D gene | J gene | clone size | V gene | CDR3 DNA | CDR3 protein
- | TRBJ2-7 | - | TRBV9 | TGTGCCAGCAGCGTATTGGGGGGACAGAGGAGCTCCTACGAGCAGTACTTC | CASSVLGGQRSSYEQYF
TRBD1 | TRBJ2-3 | - | TRBV30 | TGTGCCTGGAGTGTAGTCGAAGGGGGCTACACAGATACGCAGTATTTT | CAWSVVEGGYTDTQYF
TRBD1 | TRBJ1-6 | - | TRBV29-1 | TGCAGCGTAAGGACAGGTCCCAATTCACCCCTCCACTTT | CSVRTGPNSPLHF
TRBD2 | TRBJ2-1 | - | TRBV19 | TGTGCCAGTAGTATAGTCCACAGTTCGGGAGGGATTAGGAATGAGCAGTTCTTC | CASSIVHSSGGIRNEQFF
TRBD1 | TRBJ2-1 | - | TRBV2 | TGTGCCAGCAGTGAACTGGGACAGGGGGCTTATGAGCAGTTCTTC | CASSELGQGAYEQFF
TRBD2 | TRBJ2-1 | - | TRBV28 | TGTGCCAGCAGTCAGACTAGCGGGAGGTCCAACAATGAGCAGTTCTTC | CASSQTSGRSNNEQFF
TRBD1 | TRBJ1-2 | - | TRBV28 | TGTGCCAGCAGTTCGACAGGGGAAGCTAACTATGGCTACACCTTC | CASSSTGEANYGYTF
- | TRBJ2-1 | - | TRBV5-1 | TGCGCCAGCAGCTTGACCCCCATCGGGAGCTCCTACAATGAGCAGTTCTTC | CASSLTPIGSSYNEQFF
TRBD1 | TRBJ2-5 | once | TRBV24-1 | TGTGCCACTAGAGGGACAGATGAAGAGACCCAGTACTTC | CATRGTDEETQYF
TRBD1 | TRBJ1-1 | - | TRBV18 | TGTGCCAGCTCACCCGAGACAGGGGGGACTGAAGCTTTCTTT | CASSPETGGTEAFF
TRBD1 | TRBJ2-7 | - | TRBV11-2 | TGTGCCAGCAGCCGCGACAGGGACTACGAGCAGTACTTC | CASSRDRDYEQYF
TRBD1 | TRBJ2-2 | - | TRBV27 | TGTGCCAGCAGTCCAGGGGGCGACACCGGGGAGCTGTTTTTT | CASSPGGDTGELFF
TRBD1 | TRBJ2-5 | - | TRBV28 | TGTGCCAGCAGTATAACAGGGGCCATGTCCCAAGAGACCCAGTACTTC | CASSITGAMSQETQYF
- | TRBJ2-6 | once | TRBV5-4 | TGTGCCAGCAGCTTTTCCTACAGCTCTGGGGCCAACGTCCTGACTTTC | CASSFSYSSGANVLTF
- | TRBJ2-3 | - | TRBV27 | TGTGCCAGCAGTTCGCCTAACAGCACAGATACGCAGTATTTT | CASSSPNSTDTQYF
- | TRBJ2-4 | - | TRBV21-1 | TGTGCCAGAACGGTCCCGGGACAGGGATTGAAAAACATTCAGTACTTC | CARTVPGQGLKNIQYF
- | TRBJ2-1 | - | TRBV10-3 | TGTGCCATCACACCGAAAGGAACAGGTCGAGTTTTCGATGAGCAGTTCTTC | CAITPKGTGRVFDEQFF
- | TRBJ2-5 | - | TRBV5-4 | TGTGCCAGCAGCCCCTCTCTCCGGCAAGAGACCCAGTACTTC | CASSPSLRQETQYF